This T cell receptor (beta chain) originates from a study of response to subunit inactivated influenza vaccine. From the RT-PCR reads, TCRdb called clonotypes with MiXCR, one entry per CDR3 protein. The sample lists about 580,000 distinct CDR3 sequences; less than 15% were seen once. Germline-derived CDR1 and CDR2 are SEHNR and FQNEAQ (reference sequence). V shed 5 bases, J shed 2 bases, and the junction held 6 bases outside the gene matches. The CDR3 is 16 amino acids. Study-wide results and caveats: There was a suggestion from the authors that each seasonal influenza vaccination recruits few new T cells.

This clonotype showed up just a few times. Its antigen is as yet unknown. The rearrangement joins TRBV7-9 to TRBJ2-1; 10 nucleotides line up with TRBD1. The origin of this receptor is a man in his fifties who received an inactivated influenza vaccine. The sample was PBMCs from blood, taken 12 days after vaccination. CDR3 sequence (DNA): TGTGCCAGCAGCGGCCCGGGACAGGGGACCTACAATGAGCAGTTCTTC. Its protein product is CASSGPGQGTYNEQFF.